This T cell receptor (beta chain) was documented in a study of T cell responses to AZD1222 COVID-19 vaccine. The repertoire was sequenced with immunoSEQ multiplex PCR; TCRdb's copy has only in-frame clones and lacks some. The sample includes around 120,000 clones, over 80% of them seen just once. Study-level findings and limits: There were vaccine-associated CD4 TCRs across spike, dominant at 160-218 and 743-854.

Note on this clone: Antigen: not known.

CDR1 is SGHTA, CDR2 FQGNSA, per germline. Trimming pared 1 base from V and 9 bases from J, leaving 16 bases between. The CDR3 spans 16 residues. This receptor was obtained from an adult in good health. The material sequenced was peripheral blood, taken on day 0 of AZD1222 vaccination. The rearrangement uses TRBV7-2 and TRBJ1-6; D is perhaps TRBD1 (6 bases). In DNA form, the CDR3 reads TGTGCCAGCAGCTTAGAGCAGGGGTTTTTGGGTTCACCCCTCCACTTT. Protein product: CASSLEQGFLGSPLHF.